The subject of this entry is one TCR beta chain. CDR1 is LGHDT, CDR2 YNNKEL, per germline (reference sequence). Trimming stripped 0 bases from V and 10 bases from J, with 12 bases between. CDR3 length: 14 residues. The data are from a study of T cell responses to AZD1222 COVID-19 vaccine. Profiled with immunoSEQ multiplex PCR; TCRdb holds only in-frame clones, not every one. The data contain some 190,000 clones, roughly 91% of them singletons. The sample in question was peripheral blood, obtained 28 days after the second AZD1222 dose. The chain couples TRBV3-1 (or the pseudogene TRBV3-2) to TRBJ1-4; possibly TRBD1 for D (5 bases). The sequence came from an adult who received the AZD1222 COVID-19 vaccine. CDR3 residues: CASSQDSFGGKLFF. CDR3 DNA sequence: TGTGCCAGCAGCCAAGACAGTTTCGGGGGAAAACTGTTTTTT.